Below are 8 T cell receptor beta chains sequenced from a single sample in a study of CXCR3-negative and CXCR3-positive naive CD8 T cells. Study findings and constraints: More hydrophobic TRB CDR3s were found in CXCR3-positive naive cells than in CXCR3-negative naive cells.

The antigens these receptors bind are not known. UMI-tagged TRB cDNA libraries were built via 5' RACE. After re-calling the 5' RACE reads, TCRdb lists one entry per CDR3 protein, DNA absent. Its clone listing holds tens of thousands of distinct CDR3 sequences. Sequencing was carried out using naive CXCR3+ CD8+ T cells from blood. Stated subset: CD45RO-CCR7+CD27+CD95- naive CD8+ T cells expressing CXCR3 (TNR3+). The receptors shown here come from a human donor in good health. Some clones in this sample may be carry-over from other donors' samples.

The V gene is TRBV27, the J gene TRBJ1-2; TCRdb reports TRBD1, a call that lacks DNA to check it against. The CDR3 contains 15 residues. Germline V gene data show CDR1 as MNHEY and CDR2 as SMNVEV (reference sequence). This chain's CDR3 is CATGQTGAANYGYTF.

V is TRBV28 and J is TRBJ2-7; TCRdb indicates TRBD1, and absent DNA this call remains unverified. CDR3 length: 13 residues. Germline CDR1 reads MDHEN; CDR2 reads SYDVKM. CDR3 loop: CASSLQGFYEQYF.

The chain carries TRBV20-1 and TRBJ2-5; checking the TCRdb D call of TRBD2 is not possible without DNA. CDR1 and CDR2 (germline): DFQATT, SNEGSKA (reference sequence). The CDR3 covers 15 residues. The CDR3 is CSAEWRRAYQETQYF.

This chain links TRBV27 with TRBJ2-3; TCRdb reports TRBD1, a call that lacks DNA to check it against. The CDR3 runs 14 residues. Germline loops: CDR1 MNHEY, CDR2 SMNVEV (reference sequence). The CDR3 spells CASSSLGGADTQYF.

The chain recombines TRBV6-2 or TRBV6-3 with TRBJ2-1; absent DNA, TCRdb's TRBD2 call cannot be checked. This CDR3 comprises 14 residues. Germline CDR1 and CDR2: MNHEY and SVGEGT. CDR3: CASIAEGRYNEQFF.

The gene calls are TRBV5-6 and TRBJ2-1; TCRdb selects TRBD1, and the lack of DNA leaves this call unchecked. The CDR3 spans 16 residues. Germline V gene data show CDR1 as SGHDT and CDR2 as YYEEEE. This CDR3 is CASSLEGGYSYNEQFF.

The genes are TRBV6-5 and TRBJ2-1; the D call from TCRdb, TRBD2, cannot be confirmed without DNA. CDR1 and CDR2 from the germline V gene are MNHEY and SVGAGI. The CDR3 contains 15 residues. The CDR3 spells CASSYDTSGGNEQFF.

The rearrangement links TRBV7-9 to TRBJ2-7. From germline, CDR1 is SEHNR and CDR2 FQNEAQ (reference sequence). This CDR3 comprises 13 residues. The CDR3 reads CASSTTISYEQYF.